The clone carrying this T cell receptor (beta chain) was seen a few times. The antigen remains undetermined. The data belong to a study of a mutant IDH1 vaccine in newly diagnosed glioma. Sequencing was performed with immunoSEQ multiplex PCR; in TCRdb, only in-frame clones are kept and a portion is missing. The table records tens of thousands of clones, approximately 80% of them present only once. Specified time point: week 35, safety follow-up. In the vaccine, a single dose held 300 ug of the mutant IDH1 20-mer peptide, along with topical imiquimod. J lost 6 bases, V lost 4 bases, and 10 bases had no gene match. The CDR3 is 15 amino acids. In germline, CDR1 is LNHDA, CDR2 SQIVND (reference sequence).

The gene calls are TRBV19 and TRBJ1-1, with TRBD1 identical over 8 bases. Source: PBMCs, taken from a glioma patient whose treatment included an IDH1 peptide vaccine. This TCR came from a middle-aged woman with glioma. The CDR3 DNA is TGTGCCAGTAGTAACGGACAGGGCTTGGTCGCTGAAGCTTTCTTT. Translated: CASSNGQGLVAEAFF.